These 22 T cell receptor beta chains share one sample of origin, sequenced in a study of tissue T cells after allogeneic stem cell transplantation. Clones were sequenced by immunoSEQ multiplex PCR, and TCRdb holds only the in-frame ones, with some missing. The sample contains 40,000 to 50,000 clones, approximately 73% of which appear only once. The sample was sorted cells pooled from one or two spleens. The source of these receptors is a pool of C57BL/6 mice in good health.

Regarding this clone: The genes and germline here are from mouse. The read terminates 1 residue before the CDR3 end, so the remaining end is supplied by the germline J gene. This rearrangement joins TRBV29 to TRBJ2-2; D is undetermined. Germline CDR1 MSHET, CDR2 SYDVDS. This CDR3 is 14 amino acids long. V was cut by 2 bases and J by 0 bases, with 4 bases left in between. The CDR3 reads CASSLGPNTGQLYF. CDR3 bases read: TGTGCTAGCAGTTTAGGCCCAAACACCGGGCAGCTCTAC.

A word on this clone: Germline and genes here are mouse. The sequenced fragment ends 1 residue before the CDR3 boundary, so the rest is inferred from the germline J gene. The chain couples TRBV13-2 to TRBJ2-5; D unresolved. Germline V gene data show CDR1 as NNHNN and CDR2 as SYGAGS (reference sequence). The V end lost 2 bases, the J end lost 5 bases, and 9 bases lay between the germline ends. The CDR3 is made up of 13 amino acids. The sequenced part of the CDR3 DNA is TGTGCCAGCGGTGAGACCCTTAGAGACACCCAGTAC. Residues: CASGETLRDTQY. The full CDR3 reads CASGETLRDTQYF.

Remarks on this clone: The genes are named according to mouse. The read terminates 1 residue ahead of where the CDR3 ends, so the germline J gene completes it. V and J are TRBV5 and TRBJ1-3, with TRBD1 as a possible D gene (6 bases). Germline V lookup: CDR1 LGHNA, CDR2 YNLKQL (reference sequence). Trimming took 4 bases from V and 0 from J, leaving 7 bases between them. The CDR3 covers 14 residues. CDR3 bases read: TGTGCCAGCAGCCGGACAGTTTCTGGAAATACGCTCTAT. Amino acids: CASSRTVSGNTLY. The full CDR3 protein is CASSRTVSGNTLYF.

Details on this clone: The genes are named according to mouse. The read terminates 1 residue before the CDR3 end, so the remaining end is supplied by the germline J gene. V is TRBV13-1 and J is TRBJ2-7, with 12 bases matching TRBD1. This CDR3 is 14 amino acids long. Germline values: CDR1 NSHNY, CDR2 SYGAGN. V lost 6 bases to trimming and J lost 6 bases; unmatched junction nucleotides: 7. CDR3 DNA, as far as it was read: TGTGCCAGCACCCCCGGGACAGGGGGCTTTGAACAGTAC. This encodes CASTPGTGGFEQY. The full CDR3 is CASTPGTGGFEQYF.

This clone was seen only once. Gene names and germline refer to mouse. The read ends 1 residue early relative to the CDR3; the germline J gene fills the gap. This chain connects TRBV13-3 to TRBJ2-4, with 8 bases lining up with TRBD2. The junction had 5 bases not matched to a gene; V was cut back by 5 bases and J by 3 bases. Germline values: CDR1 NNHDY, CDR2 SYVADS. This CDR3 is 14 amino acids long. CDR3 DNA (partial): TGTGCCAGCAGGGGGGGGCGCTGGCAAAACACCTTGTAC. Residues: CASRGGRWQNTLY. In full, the CDR3 reads CASRGGRWQNTLYF.

Turning to this clone: The gene names given are mouse names. The observed sequence ends 1 residue before the CDR3 terminus, with the missing tail filled in from the germline J gene. J is TRBJ1-4 and V is TRBV3; 7 bases are shared with TRBD1. The CDR3 is 15 residues long. V was pared by 1 base and J by 7 bases, with 6 bases of the junction left unmatched. Germline CDR1 is SNHLY and CDR2 is FYNGKV (reference sequence). The CDR3 here is CASSLDVRGTERLFF. CDR3 bases read: TGTGCCAGCAGCTTAGATGTCAGGGGGACCGAAAGATTATTT. Full variable domain (rest looked up from reference TRBV3 and TRBJ1-4): GPKVLQIPSHQIIDMGQMVTLNCDPVSNHLYFYWYKQILGQQMEFLVNFYNGKVMEKSKLFKDQFSVERPDGSYFTLKIQPTALEDSAVYFCASSLDVRGTERLFFGHGTKLSVL.

About this clone: An end of the junction does not agree with germline; a read error may underlie this. Gene names refer to mouse genes. Read sequence stops 1 residue before the CDR3 end, and the germline J gene provides the missing end. This rearrangement joins TRBV29 to TRBJ2-7, with unresolved D. The CDR3 extends over 11 amino acids. Per the germline V gene, CDR1 is MSHET and CDR2 is SYDVDS. The covered CDR3 bases are TGTGCTGGCAGTTTATCGGGTGAACAGTAC. The encoded protein is CAGSLSGEQY. The whole CDR3 sequence is CAGSLSGEQYF.

This clone was found a few times. Genes and germline come from the mouse. The covered CDR3 bases are TGTGCAAGCAGCTTAAGGGTAACAGAAGTCTTC. This sequence encodes CASSLRVTEVF. The whole CDR3 sequence is CASSLRVTEVFF. This chain joins TRBV16 and TRBJ1-1; D call uncertain. The read gets to within 1 residue of the CDR3 end, and the germline J gene fills in the rest. The CDR3 covers 12 residues. Germline V gene lookup returns CDR1 SGHSA and CDR2 FRNQAP. V gave up 2 bases and J gave up 5 bases, with 6 bases separating them. Variable domain in full (rest from reference TRBV16 and TRBJ1-1): NAGVIQTPRHKVTGKGQEATLWCEPISGHSAVFWYRQTIVQGLEFLTYFRNQAPIDDSGMPKERFSAQMPNQSHSTLKIQSTQPQDSAVYLCASSLRVTEVFFGKGTRLTVV.

On this clone itself: Gene names are mouse gene names. The read is 1 residue too short to cover the CDR3 end, so that end is filled in from the germline J gene. The gene calls are TRBV15 and TRBJ2-3, with 9 bases identical to TRBD2. This CDR3 comprises 16 residues. Trimming removed 3 bases from V and 0 bases from J; junction bases left unmatched: 4. Germline V gene lookup returns CDR1 SGHND and CDR2 FRSKSL. CDR3 DNA, as far as it was read: TGTGCCAGCAGTTTTTGGACTGGGGTTAGTGCAGAAACGCTGTAT. This encodes CASSFWTGVSAETLY. In full, the CDR3 reads CASSFWTGVSAETLYF.

This clone was detected only once. The gene names given are mouse names. The CDR3 is cut off 1 residue early in the read; its end comes from the germline J gene. This chain joins TRBV26 and TRBJ2-3; either TRBD1 or TRBD2 may fit D (5 bases each). The V end lost 4 bases, the J end lost 0 bases, and 8 bases lay between the germline ends. Germline CDR1 is KGHPV and CDR2 is FQNQEV (reference sequence). The CDR3 runs 14 residues. The covered CDR3 bases are TGTGCCAGCAGTCAAGGGGCTAGTGCAGAAACGCTGTAT. It codes for CASSQGASAETLY. From start to end, the CDR3 is CASSQGASAETLYF.

Concerning this clone: Mouse gene names and germline throughout. The DNA ends 1 residue before the CDR3 does, and the rest of the CDR3 is filled in from the germline J gene. The genes are TRBV26 and TRBJ2-4, with TRBD1 matching over 9 bases. From germline, CDR1 is KGHPV and CDR2 FQNQEV (reference sequence). The V segment lost 6 bases and the J segment 6 bases; nucleotides outside the gene matches: 7. The CDR3 covers 14 residues. The CDR3 is CASSQQGARNTLYF. The sequenced part of the CDR3 DNA is TGTGCCAGCAGCCAACAGGGGGCGCGGAACACCTTGTAC.

In the case of this clone: Mouse germline and gene names are used. From the germline J gene comes the end of the CDR3, since the read stops 1 residue before it. The V call is TRBV5, the J call TRBJ2-1; possible D gene TRBD1, 5 bases. The V and J ends lost 1 base and 3 bases respectively, with 7 bases between them. Germline CDR1 and CDR2: LGHNA and YNLKQL (reference sequence). The CDR3 loop spans 14 amino acids. CDR3 DNA, as far as it was read: TGTGCCAGCAGCCAAGGGACAACCTATGCTGAGCAGTTC. This encodes CASSQGTTYAEQF. The entire CDR3 sequence reads CASSQGTTYAEQFF.

This clone was detected only once. Gene and germline names: mouse. The read comes to an end 1 residue before the CDR3 does, leaving the germline J gene to fill in the end. This chain uses TRBV15 with TRBJ2-5; the match to TRBD2 covers 10 bases. The junction had 4 bases not matched to a gene; V was cut back by 5 bases and J by 5 bases. CDR3 length equals 14 residues. The germline V gene encodes CDR1 SGHND and CDR2 FRSKSL. The CDR3 spells CASSRRDWGDTQYF. The sequenced CDR3 bases are TGTGCCAGCAGTAGACGGGACTGGGGAGACACCCAGTAC.

With regard to this clone: Gene names are the mouse ones. The read halts 1 residue ahead of the CDR3 end, with the missing end drawn from the germline J gene. V gene TRBV13-3 combines with J gene TRBJ1-2; D might be TRBD1 (5 bases). The CDR3 runs to 14 residues. The germline CDR1 and CDR2 sequences are NNHDY and SYVADS. V was pared by 2 bases and J by 0 bases, with 8 bases between. CDR3 in amino acids: CASSEGRANSDYTF. The sequenced CDR3 bases are TGTGCCAGCAGTGAGGGCAGGGCAAACTCCGACTACACC.

Regarding this clone: Gene and germline names: mouse. The read ends 1 residue shy of where the CDR3 ends; the end is completed using the germline J gene. The chain combines TRBV4 with TRBJ2-7; TRBD2 aligns across 11 bases. Trimming at V came to 4 bases and at J to 5 bases, leaving 13 bases not matched to a gene. This CDR3 is 17 amino acids long. CDR1 is LGHDT, CDR2 YNNKQL, per germline (reference sequence). CDR3 sequence: CASSLKAYWGGADEQYF. The CDR3 DNA, read in part, is TGTGCCAGCAGCTTAAAGGCCTACTGGGGGGGCGCGGATGAACAGTAC.

As to this clone: Genes here carry mouse names. Sequencing ends 1 residue short of the CDR3 end; the germline J gene provides the rest. V and J are TRBV13-3 and TRBJ2-5; weak D call: TRBD1 (6 bases). Trimming removed 4 bases at V and 1 base at J, with 10 bases between. The CDR3 length is 14 residues. CDR1 NNHDY and CDR2 SYVADS come from the germline V gene. The CDR3 reads CASSLQGHQDTQYF. Incomplete CDR3 DNA: TGTGCCAGCAGTCTACAGGGCCACCAAGACACCCAGTAC.

Note on this clone: The listed genes are named as in mouse. The observed sequence ends 1 residue before the CDR3 terminus, with the missing tail filled in from the germline J gene. The chain combines TRBV26 with TRBJ2-5; 12 positions agree with TRBD2. Germline assignment: CDR1 KGHPV and CDR2 FQNQEV (reference sequence). The CDR3 length is 16 residues. Trimming took 0 bases from V and 4 from J; bases not matched to a gene: 2. Partial CDR3 DNA: TGTGCCAGCAGTCTGTCAGACTGGGGGGGCGAAGACACCCAGTAC. It specifies CASSLSDWGGEDTQY. The entire CDR3 protein is CASSLSDWGGEDTQYF.

With regard to this clone: Gene names and germline refer to mouse. The read gets to within 1 residue of the CDR3 end, and the germline J gene fills in the rest. The chain couples TRBV1 to TRBJ2-1, with a tentative D call TRBD2 (6 bases). Germline CDR1 is NSQYPW and CDR2 is LRSPGD (reference sequence). V lost 0 bases and J 3 bases, leaving 12 bases between the germline ends. This CDR3 is 16 amino acids long. The CDR3 is CTCSADRWGPYAEQFF. The covered CDR3 bases are TGCACCTGCAGTGCAGATCGCTGGGGTCCCTATGCTGAGCAGTTC.

Remarks on this clone: The germline and genes are mouse ones. With the read ending 1 residue before the CDR3 end, the germline J gene is used to fill in that end. The V and J genes are TRBV3 and TRBJ1-2; TRBD1 might be the D (6 bases). Trimming stripped 2 bases from V and 0 bases from J, with 10 bases between. The CDR3 contains 15 residues. Looked up from germline, CDR1 is SNHLY and CDR2 is FYNGKV (reference sequence). The CDR3 bases that were read are TGTGCCAGCAGCTTACAGGGGAGGGCAAACTCCGACTACACC. Translated, it gives CASSLQGRANSDYT. The CDR3 in its entirety is CASSLQGRANSDYTF. The full variable domain, completed using reference TRBV3 and TRBJ1-2, is GPKVLQIPSHQIIDMGQMVTLNCDPVSNHLYFYWYKQILGQQMEFLVNFYNGKVMEKSKLFKDQFSVERPDGSYFTLKIQPTALEDSAVYFCASSLQGRANSDYTFGSGTRLLVI.

To note about this clone: Gene and germline names: mouse. From the germline J gene comes the end of the CDR3, since the read stops 1 residue before it. The gene calls are TRBV24 and TRBJ1-6, with D hard to call. TRBJ1-6 is noted as an ORF with a role that remains uncertain. Deletions cut 6 bases from V and 1 base from J, with 4 bases between. Germline CDR1 and CDR2: KGHTA and FRNEEI. This CDR3 region has 13 residues. CDR3 region: CASSRSYNSPLYF. The CDR3 bases that were read are TGTGCCAGCAGCAGATCCTATAATTCGCCCCTCTAC.

This clone has more than one count but fewer than ten. Germline and genes: mouse. The read comes to an end 1 residue before the CDR3 does, leaving the germline J gene to fill in the end. This rearrangement joins TRBV1 to TRBJ2-7; 8 bases fit TRBD2. V was clipped by 1 base and J by 2 bases; unmatched bases: 1. CDR3 size: 14 residues. Germline V gene data show CDR1 as NSQYPW and CDR2 as LRSPGD (reference sequence). CDR3 sequence reads: CTCSAADWAYEQYF. The sequenced CDR3 bases are TGCACCTGCAGTGCAGCGGACTGGGCCTATGAACAGTAC.

On this clone: The genes and germline here are from mouse. The read stops 1 residue short of the end of the CDR3; the missing end is completed from the germline J gene. The chain combines TRBV19 with TRBJ2-7; 11 bases line up with TRBD2. Germline V gene sequence: CDR1 FNHDT, CDR2 SITEND (reference sequence). Losses at the gene ends were 5 bases for V and 3 bases for J; bases not matched to a gene: 4. CDR3 length: 14 amino acids. The chain's CDR3 is CASRPDWGGYEQYF. The covered CDR3 bases are TGTGCCAGCAGACCAGACTGGGGGGGCTATGAACAGTAC. Full variable domain (outside the CDR3, taken from reference TRBV19 and TRBJ2-7): GGIITQTPKFLIGQEGQKLTLKCQQNFNHDTMYWYRQDSGKGLRLIYYSITENDLQKGDLSEGYDASREKKSSFSLTVTSAQKNEMAVFLCASRPDWGGYEQYFGPGTRLTVL.